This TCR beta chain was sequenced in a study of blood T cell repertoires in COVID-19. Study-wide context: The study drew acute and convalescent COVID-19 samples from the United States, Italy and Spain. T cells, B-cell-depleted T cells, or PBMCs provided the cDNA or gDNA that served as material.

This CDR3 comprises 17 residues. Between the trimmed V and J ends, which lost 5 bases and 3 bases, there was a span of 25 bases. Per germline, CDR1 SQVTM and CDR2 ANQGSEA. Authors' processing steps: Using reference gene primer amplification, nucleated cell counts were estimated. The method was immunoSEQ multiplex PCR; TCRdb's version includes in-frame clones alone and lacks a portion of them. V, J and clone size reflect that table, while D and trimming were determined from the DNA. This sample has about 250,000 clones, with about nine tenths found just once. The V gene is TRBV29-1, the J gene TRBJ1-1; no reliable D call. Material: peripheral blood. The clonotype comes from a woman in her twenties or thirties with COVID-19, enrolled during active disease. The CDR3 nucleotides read TGCAGCGTTTCGGGAATTCGGGGTAGAAGTTCGGACACTGAAGCTTTCTTT. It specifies CSVSGIRGRSSDTEAFF. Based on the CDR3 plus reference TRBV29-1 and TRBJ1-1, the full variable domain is SAVISQKPSRDICQRGTSLTIQCQVDSQVTMMFWYRQQPGQSLTLIATANQGSEATYESGFVIDKFPISRPNLTFSTLTVSNMSPEDSSIYLCSVSGIRGRSSDTEAFFGQGTRLTVV.